The 8 T cell receptor beta chains given below trace back to one sample, sequenced in a study of response to subunit inactivated influenza vaccine. Via MiXCR, TCRdb re-called the RT-PCR reads, giving one row per CDR3 protein. The sample holds 600,000 to 850,000 distinct CDR3 sequences, 14% seen once. The source material was PBMCs from blood, sampled approximately 15 days before vaccination. The receptors were gathered from a man in his forties or fifties who received an inactivated influenza vaccine.

This clonotype was picked up a small number of times. V usage is TRBV7-2 and J usage is TRBJ2-7, with TRBD2 matching 7 bases. Germline values: CDR1 SGHTA, CDR2 FQGNSA. The CDR3 extends over 15 amino acids. V lost 2 bases, J lost 3 bases, and 7 bases stayed unmatched. The CDR3 DNA follows: TGTGCCAGCAGCTTACGGGGGGATCTAGGCTACGAGCAGTACTTC. This translates into CASSLRGDLGYEQYF.

There are many counts of this clonotype. The genes are TRBV10-3 and TRBJ2-1; the match to TRBD2 covers 10 bases. V shed 6 bases and J 10 bases; nucleotides not matched to a gene: 6. The CDR3 length is 13 residues. Germline V gene lookup returns CDR1 ENHRY and CDR2 SYGVKD. The CDR3 sequence is CAISEREGPEQFF. CDR3 DNA: TGTGCCATCAGCGAGCGGGAGGGCCCCGAGCAGTTCTTC.

The chain has TRBV7-8 and TRBJ2-7, with 7 nucleotides matching TRBD1. With 0 bases clipped from V and 5 bases from J, the junction kept 10 bases outside the gene matches. Germline CDR1 reads SGHVS; CDR2 reads FQNEAQ. CDR3 length: 16 residues. The CDR3 region is CASSLAGRGPSDEQYF. The DNA for the CDR3 is TGTGCCAGCAGCTTAGCAGGTAGGGGGCCGTCGGACGAGCAGTACTTC.

V and J are TRBV4-1 and TRBJ2-1; D may be TRBD1 or TRBD2 (5 bases each). There are 15 residues in the CDR3. Trimming left V 1 base short and J 12 bases short, with 19 bases between. CDR1 is MGHRA and CDR2 is YSYEKL in the germline V gene. DNA for the CDR3: TGCGCCAGCAGCCAAGTGGGCAGGGACCCGAAGGGGCAGTTCTTC. The encoded protein is CASSQVGRDPKGQFF.

The rearrangement links TRBV2 to TRBJ2-7; 7 bases match TRBD2. J gave up 0 bases and V 7 bases, and 6 bases lay outside the gene matches. The CDR3 extends over 14 amino acids. Per germline, CDR1 SNHLY and CDR2 FYNNEI. DNA for the CDR3: TGTGCCAGCATTCAAAGCGGGGACTCCTACGAGCAGTACTTC. Its protein product is CASIQSGDSYEQYF.

The V gene is TRBV6-5, the J gene TRBJ2-5; 8 nucleotides agree with TRBD1. Germline-derived CDR1 and CDR2 are MNHEY and SVGAGI. Trimming cost V 2 bases and J 4 bases; bases outside gene matches: 9. The CDR3 contains 16 residues. CDR3: CASSYGRGLRRETQYF. The CDR3 bases are TGTGCCAGCAGTTACGGCAGGGGGCTTAGGAGAGAGACCCAGTACTTC.

This sequence joins TRBV7-9 and TRBJ2-3; the D gene is possibly TRBD2 (5 bases). Trimming cost V 4 bases and J 2 bases, with 13 bases left between them. Germline CDR1 SEHNR, CDR2 FQNEAQ (reference sequence). This CDR3 region has 15 residues. The CDR3 DNA reads as TGTGCCAGCAGCTCCACTAGAAGGTCCACAGATACGCAGTATTTT. This encodes CASSSTRRSTDTQYF.

The sample holds many counts of this clonotype. The chain recombines TRBV12-3 or TRBV12-4 with TRBJ1-1, with D hard to call. This CDR3 has 14 amino acids. Deletions cut 2 bases from V and 2 bases from J, with 9 bases between. CDR3 amino acids: CASSLKAANTEAFF. The CDR3, as DNA: TGTGCCAGCAGTTTAAAAGCAGCAAACACTGAAGCTTTCTTT.